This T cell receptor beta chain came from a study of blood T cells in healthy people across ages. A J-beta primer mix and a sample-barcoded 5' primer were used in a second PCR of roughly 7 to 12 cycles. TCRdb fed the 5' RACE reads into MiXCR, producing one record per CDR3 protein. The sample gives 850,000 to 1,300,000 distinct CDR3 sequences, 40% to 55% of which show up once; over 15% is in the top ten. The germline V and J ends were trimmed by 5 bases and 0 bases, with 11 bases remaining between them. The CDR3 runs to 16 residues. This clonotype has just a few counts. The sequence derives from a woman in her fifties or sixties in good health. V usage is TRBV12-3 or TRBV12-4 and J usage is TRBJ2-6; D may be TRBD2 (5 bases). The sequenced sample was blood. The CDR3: CASSGGGSSGANVLTF. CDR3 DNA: TGTGCCAGCAGTGGAGGTGGTAGCTCTGGGGCCAACGTCCTGACTTTC.